This T cell receptor (beta chain) emerged from a study of blood T cell repertoires in COVID-19. For the study at large: Both acute and convalescent COVID-19 samples were obtained from the United States, Italy and Spain.

Trimming at V came to 6 bases and at J to 4 bases, leaving 2 bases not matched to a gene. CDR3 size: 13 residues. Germline V lookup: CDR1 WSHSY, CDR2 SAAADI. Libraries were prepared by immunoSEQ multiplex PCR; TCRdb keeps only in-frame clonotypes and omits some of them. The sample consists of 120,000 or so clones, 85% to 90% of them appearing once. The V and J genes are TRBV10-2 and TRBJ1-2; 10 nucleotides agree with TRBD1. The receptor's source is a woman at least 80 years old with acute or convalescent COVID-19. Material for sequencing was peripheral blood. The CDR3, as DNA: TGCGCCAGCAGCCGGGACAGGGGCTATGGCTACACCTTC. Its protein is CASSRDRGYGYTF.